The 26 T cell receptor beta chains presented below share a single source sample, sequenced in a study of blood T cell repertoires in COVID-19. Repertoires were generated with immunoSEQ multiplex PCR, while TCRdb's copy carries only in-frame clones and drops some. The table lists some 250,000 clones, roughly 86% of them singletons. The material sequenced was peripheral blood. Source of these receptors: a man aged 80 or over with acute or convalescent COVID-19.

CDR3 in DNA: TGTGCCAGCAGCGTATATGTAGGGGAACAAGAGACCCAGTACTTC. It specifies CASSVYVGEQETQYF. This rearrangement joins TRBV9 to TRBJ2-5; TRBD1 is a possible D gene (5 bases). This CDR3 is built from 15 residues. Germline V gene data show CDR1 as SGDLS and CDR2 as YYNGEE. The germline V and J ends were trimmed by 1 base and 2 bases, with 12 bases remaining between them.

This rearrangement joins TRBV9 to TRBJ1-1; D is undetermined. The V and J ends lost 4 bases and 1 base respectively, with 11 bases between them. CDR3 length: 14 amino acids. Germline-derived CDR1 and CDR2 are SGDLS and YYNGEE. Here the CDR3 reads CASSMTTRNTEAFF. The CDR3, as DNA: TGTGCCAGCAGCATGACTACACGGAACACTGAAGCTTTCTTT.

This clone turned up a few times. CDR3 residues: CATSRGDVSGEAFF. The CDR3 DNA reads TGTGCCACCAGCAGAGGCGATGTTTCGGGTGAAGCTTTCTTT. This chain connects TRBV15 to TRBJ1-1; no definite D call. CDR1 is LNHNV and CDR2 is YYDKDF in the germline V gene (reference sequence). The CDR3 has 14 amino acids. The ends were cut back, 1 base at V and 7 bases at J, with 13 bases in the middle.

This sequence joins TRBV28 and TRBJ2-3, with 7 bases aligning to TRBD1. The trim removed 8 bases at V and 9 bases at J, leaving 5 bases unmatched. CDR1 and CDR2 (germline): MDHEN, SYDVKM. The CDR3 sequence is 11 residues long. The CDR3, as DNA: TGTGCCAGCCTTGACAGGGACACGCAGTATTTT. It yields the protein CASLDRDTQYF. The full variable domain, in which reference TRBV28 and TRBJ2-3 provide the parts outside the CDR3, is DVKVTQSSRYLVKRTGEKVFLECVQDMDHENMFWYRQDPGLGLRLIYFSYDVKMKEKGDIPEGYSVSREKKERFSLILESASTNQTSMYLCASLDRDTQYFGPGTRLTVL.

The chain employs TRBV18 and TRBJ1-2; 7 bases match TRBD1. V shed 2 bases and J 1 base; nucleotides not matched to a gene: 4. The CDR3 is 15 amino acids. Germline V gene data show CDR1 as KGHSH and CDR2 as LQKENI. The CDR3 bases are TGTGCCAGCTCACCAACCACAGGGGTTAACTATGGCTACACCTTC. It codes for CASSPTTGVNYGYTF.

DNA for the CDR3: TGTGCCAGCAGTGCTTTGCCGGGACAGTCATATAGCAATCAGCCCCAGCATTTT. Its protein is CASSALPGQSYSNQPQHF. The chain uses TRBV6-1 and TRBJ1-5; 7 bases are a match to TRBD1. The V gene end was trimmed by 4 bases and the J gene end by 0 bases; junction bases not matched to a gene: 12. This CDR3 is built from 18 residues. Germline-derived CDR1 and CDR2 are MNHNS and SASEGT.

To note about this clone: The sample contains more than one DNA sequence encoding this CDR3. The chain recombines TRBV7-2 with TRBJ1-1; the D gene is possibly TRBD1 (6 bases). V was trimmed by 1 base and J by 5 bases, leaving 8 bases between them. Looked up from germline, CDR1 is SGHTA and CDR2 is FQGNSA. The CDR3 totals 13 residues. CDR3 loop: CASSLDRATEAFF. In nucleotides, the CDR3 is TGTGCCAGCAGCTTAGACAGGGCTACTGAAGCTTTCTTT.

This clone was found a few times. The chain employs TRBV28 and TRBJ1-2; D possibly corresponds to TRBD1 (5 bases). The length of the CDR3 is 15 residues. V lost 6 bases and J lost 6, with 20 bases in between. Germline V gives CDR1 MDHEN, CDR2 SYDVKM. Written as DNA, the CDR3 is TGTGCCAGCAGCCCCCTCCGGGGGGTGGCTAATGGCTACACCTTC. Its protein is CASSPLRGVANGYTF.

The CDR3 sequence is CASTPGQGDQPQHF. The CDR3 DNA reads TGCGCCAGCACCCCCGGACAGGGTGACCAGCCCCAGCATTTT. V usage is TRBV5-1 and J usage is TRBJ1-5, with 8 bases identical to TRBD1. Trimming at V came to 6 bases and at J to 7 bases, leaving 9 bases not matched to a gene. Germline V gene sequence: CDR1 SGHRS, CDR2 YFSETQ. This CDR3 spans 14 amino acids.

CDR3 in DNA: TGCGCCAGCAGTGATGGACAGGGAGAAGAAAAACTGTTTTTT. Its protein is CASSDGQGEEKLFF. The chain employs TRBV10-1 and TRBJ1-4; 8 bases agree with TRBD1. Germline loops: CDR1 WNHNN, CDR2 SYGVQD (reference sequence). Unmatched junction bases numbered 5, after V lost 3 bases and J lost 8 bases. This CDR3 is 14 amino acids long.

The rearrangement joins TRBV25-1 to TRBJ1-5; D perhaps matches TRBD1 (5 bases). This CDR3 contains 17 residues. The germline V and J ends were trimmed by 2 bases and 4 bases, with 18 bases remaining between them. Germline V gene sequence: CDR1 MGHDK, CDR2 SYGVNS. The CDR3 bases are TGTGCCAGCAGTGAAGGGGGAGGGCCCGATTGGAATCAGCCCCAGCATTTT. Translated: CASSEGGGPDWNQPQHF. Based on the CDR3 plus reference TRBV25-1 and TRBJ1-5, the full variable domain is EADIYQTPRYLVIGTGKKITLECSQTMGHDKMYWYQQDPGMELHLIHYSYGVNSTEKGDLSSESTVSRIRTEHFPLTLESARPSHTSQYLCASSEGGGPDWNQPQHFGDGTRLSIL.

In its sample, this clone was seen a few times. The rearrangement links TRBV28 to TRBJ1-5, with D tentatively TRBD1 (6 bases). Germline V gene sequence: CDR1 MDHEN, CDR2 SYDVKM. The CDR3 runs 16 residues. V was shortened by 1 base and J by 1 base, with 11 bases between the two germline ends. Written as DNA, the CDR3 is TGTGCCAGCAGTTTATCGGCAGGGGCGAGCAATCAGCCCCAGCATTTT. This codes for CASSLSAGASNQPQHF. Combining the CDR3 with reference TRBV28 and TRBJ1-5 gives the whole variable domain DVKVTQSSRYLVKRTGEKVFLECVQDMDHENMFWYRQDPGLGLRLIYFSYDVKMKEKGDIPEGYSVSREKKERFSLILESASTNQTSMYLCASSLSAGASNQPQHFGDGTRLSIL.

The chain links TRBV4-2 to TRBJ1-2; 8 bases match TRBD1. This CDR3 contains 14 residues. The germline gives CDR1 LGHNA, CDR2 YNFKEQ. The V segment lost 0 bases and the J segment 9 bases; nucleotides outside the gene matches: 6. CDR3 bases: TGTGCCAGCAGCCAAGATCCGGACAGGGATAGCTACACCTTC. Protein product: CASSQDPDRDSYTF.

This chain links TRBV7-2 with TRBJ2-5; 7 nucleotides align to TRBD2. Germline CDR1 reads SGHTA; CDR2 reads FQGNSA. The CDR3 runs 13 residues. Trimming took 4 bases from V and 5 from J; bases not matched to a gene: 4. CDR3 nucleotide sequence: TGTGCCAGCAGCTCCACTAGCGTCGAGACCCAGTACTTC. This translates into CASSSTSVETQYF.

The chain has TRBV10-1 and TRBJ1-4, with 7 bases lining up with TRBD1. This CDR3 is built from 14 residues. V gave up 3 bases and J gave up 5 bases; unmatched junction bases: 3. In germline, CDR1 is WNHNN, CDR2 SYGVQD (reference sequence). The DNA for the CDR3 is TGCGCCAGCAGTGAAAGGGGGCTGAATGAAAAACTGTTTTTT. This encodes CASSERGLNEKLFF.

The chain carries TRBV2 and TRBJ2-2, with 8 nucleotides matching TRBD1. The CDR3 totals 15 residues. Looked up from germline, CDR1 is SNHLY and CDR2 is FYNNEI. V gave up 7 bases and J gave up 3 bases; unmatched junction bases: 7. The DNA for the CDR3 is TGTGCCAGCATGCGGCAGGGGGCTTACACCGGGGAGCTGTTTTTT. Its translation is CASMRQGAYTGELFF.

The rearrangement joins TRBV6-5 to TRBJ2-4; 9 bases align to TRBD1. Looked up from germline, CDR1 is MNHEY and CDR2 is SVGAGI. The V and J ends lost 6 bases and 4 bases, in that order; junction bases with no gene match: 7. The CDR3 contains 15 residues. DNA of the CDR3: TGTGCCAGCAGGGTTGGACAGGGGCTTAAAAACATTCAGTACTTC. As protein: CASRVGQGLKNIQYF.

The V and J genes are TRBV7-6 and TRBJ2-3, with D possibly being TRBD1 (5 bases). CDR3 size: 13 residues. Trimming removed 5 bases at V and 6 bases at J, with 12 bases between. Germline V gives CDR1 SGHVS, CDR2 FNYEAQ. In DNA, the CDR3 is TGTGCCAGCAGCCCATGGAAGGGGGATACGCAGTATTTT. This gives the protein CASSPWKGDTQYF.

The genes are TRBV7-9 and TRBJ2-5; D remains ambiguous. V dropped 1 base and J dropped 4 bases, with 10 bases sitting between them. The CDR3 consists of 14 residues. Per germline, CDR1 SEHNR and CDR2 FQNEAQ (reference sequence). CDR3 amino acids: CASSLGVSGETQYF. The CDR3, as DNA: TGTGCCAGCAGCTTAGGGGTTTCGGGAGAGACCCAGTACTTC.

This chain connects TRBV6-5 to TRBJ2-5, with a possible D match to TRBD2 (5 bases). Germline V gene sequence: CDR1 MNHEY, CDR2 SVGAGI. V lost 6 bases to trimming and J lost 3 bases, with 17 bases between them. There are 15 residues in the CDR3. CDR3 DNA: TGTGCCAGCAGAGCGGAGTGGGCCCCCAAAGAGACCCAGTACTTC. Translated, it gives CASRAEWAPKETQYF.

The chain carries TRBV7-8 and TRBJ1-5, with TRBD1 identical over 7 bases. CDR1 is SGHVS and CDR2 is FQNEAQ in the germline V gene. This CDR3 has 15 residues. Trimming removed 5 bases from V and 4 bases from J; junction bases left unmatched: 8. The CDR3 region is CASSRDRDGNQPQHF. As DNA, the CDR3 is TGTGCCAGCAGCCGAGACAGGGACGGGAATCAGCCCCAGCATTTT.

The chain links TRBV18 to TRBJ2-1; TRBD1 matches 8 bases. V shed 5 bases and J 1 base; nucleotides not matched to a gene: 4. Germline V gene sequence: CDR1 KGHSH, CDR2 LQKENI. CDR3 length equals 15 residues. DNA of the CDR3: TGTGCCAGCTCAATCGACAGGGGATCCTACAATGAGCAGTTCTTC. Encoded protein: CASSIDRGSYNEQFF.

The rearrangement uses TRBV25-1 and TRBJ2-1, with 7 bases that match TRBD1. Germline V gives CDR1 MGHDK, CDR2 SYGVNS. Germline trimming cut 3 bases from V and 6 bases from J; bases unmatched to any gene: 8. This CDR3 spans 15 amino acids. CDR3 protein: CASSDPGQPLNEQFF. CDR3 sequence (DNA): TGTGCCAGCAGTGACCCGGGACAGCCCCTCAATGAGCAGTTCTTC.

V is TRBV7-2 and J is TRBJ1-2; a weak D match, TRBD1 (5 bases). The V end was cut by 0 bases, the J end by 7 bases, with 12 bases between. The CDR3 is 14 amino acids. CDR1 and CDR2 from the germline V gene are SGHTA and FQGNSA. The chain's CDR3 is CASSLAQGPGGYTF. The CDR3, as DNA: TGTGCCAGCAGCTTAGCGCAGGGCCCCGGTGGCTACACCTTC.

This chain uses TRBV10-3 with TRBJ1-4, with D unresolved. Deletions cut 8 bases from V and 8 bases from J, with 15 bases between. The CDR3 is made up of 13 amino acids. The germline V gene has CDR1 ENHRY and CDR2 SYGVKD. As DNA, the CDR3 is TGTGCCATCGGAGGATCCCAGAGGGAAAAACTGTTTTTT. Translating it yields CAIGGSQREKLFF.

The chain employs TRBV10-1 and TRBJ1-2; 7 bases align to TRBD1. With 2 bases clipped from V and 6 bases from J, the junction kept 3 bases outside the gene matches. Germline V lookup: CDR1 WNHNN, CDR2 SYGVQD (reference sequence). This CDR3 is 13 amino acids long. CDR3 coding DNA: TGCGCCAGCAGTGAGGGGACAGTCCATGGCTACACCTTC. Protein product: CASSEGTVHGYTF.